The 30 T cell receptor beta chains listed next were all sequenced from one sample in a study of control samples from healthy donors and cancer patients. Libraries were prepared by immunoSEQ multiplex PCR; TCRdb keeps only in-frame clonotypes and omits some of them. The sample holds about 59,000 clones, roughly 90% seen once. Source material: PBMCs. Receptor source: a middle-aged man with colorectal cancer.

The chain recombines TRBV14 with TRBJ1-1; D ambiguous. CDR1 and CDR2 (germline): SGHDN, FVKESK. The CDR3 is made up of 13 amino acids. With 4 bases removed from V and 0 bases from J, the gap between germline ends came to 6 bases. CDR3 in DNA: TGTGCCAGCAGCCGGCAGATGAACACTGAAGCTTTCTTT. It specifies CASSRQMNTEAFF.

V usage is TRBV7-2 and J usage is TRBJ1-1, with D unclear. The CDR3 is made up of 13 amino acids. The V gene lost 8 bases and the J gene lost 1 base, with 11 bases spanning the gap. The germline V gene has CDR1 SGHTA and CDR2 FQGNSA. The CDR3, as DNA: TGTGCCAGCCATAAGCAACCGAACACTGAAGCTTTCTTT. The encoded protein is CASHKQPNTEAFF.

A note on this clone: At one of its ends the junction is not consistent with the germline gene, which may arise from a read error. The chain carries TRBV6-5 and TRBJ1-6; maybe TRBD1 (5 bases). The germline gives CDR1 MNHEY, CDR2 SVGAGI. This CDR3 has 15 residues. The CDR3 DNA sequence: TGTGCCAGCAGTTTCAGCGTCAGGGTCGATTCAGCCCTCCACTTT. It encodes CASSFSVRVDSALHF.

This clone appeared a single time. The chain employs TRBV7-9 and TRBJ2-5, with TRBD1 matching over 7 bases. The CDR3 has 17 amino acids. V lost 1 base, J lost 0 bases, and 8 bases stayed unmatched. Germline CDR1 is SEHNR and CDR2 is FQNEAQ (reference sequence). The CDR3 coding sequence is TGTGCCAGCAGCTTAGAGTGGGGGACAGCTAACCAAGAGACCCAGTACTTC. The encoded protein is CASSLEWGTANQETQYF. The full variable domain, in which reference TRBV7-9 and TRBJ2-5 provide the parts outside the CDR3, is DTGVSQNPRHKITKRGQNVTFRCDPISEHNRLYWYRQTLGQGPEFLTYFQNEAQLEKSRLLSDRFSAERPKGSFSTLEIQRTEQGDSAMYLCASSLEWGTANQETQYFGPGTRLLVL.

V and J are TRBV6-6 and TRBJ2-7, with D tentatively TRBD1 (5 bases). Germline lookup yields CDR1 MNHNY and CDR2 SVGAGI (reference sequence). The CDR3 is made up of 16 amino acids. The V end lost 5 bases, the J end lost 0 bases, and 17 bases lay between the germline ends. Here the CDR3 DNA reads TGTGCCAGCAGTCCAGGGATTGGAGTTAGCTCCTACGAGCAGTACTTC. It codes for CASSPGIGVSSYEQYF.

The V and J genes are TRBV7-9 and TRBJ1-1; D not certain. Germline CDR1 is SEHNR and CDR2 is FQNEAQ (reference sequence). The CDR3 totals 14 residues. V was shortened by 1 base and J by 0 bases, with 6 bases between the two germline ends. The CDR3 nucleotides are TGTGCCAGCAGCTTAGAGGCCCTGAACACTGAAGCTTTCTTT. Translated: CASSLEALNTEAFF.

This rearrangement joins TRBV2 to TRBJ2-3, with TRBD2 matching over 9 bases. Germline-derived CDR1 and CDR2 are SNHLY and FYNNEI. The trim removed 4 bases at V and 1 base at J, leaving 6 bases unmatched. The length of the CDR3 is 16 residues. CDR3 bases: TGTGCCAGCAGTGGGGTAGCGGGGGACCGCACAGATACGCAGTATTTT. This codes for CASSGVAGDRTDTQYF. Full variable domain (rest looked up from reference TRBV2 and TRBJ2-3): EPEVTQTPSHQVTQMGQEVILRCVPISNHLYFYWYRQILGQKVEFLVSFYNNEISEKSEIFDDQFSVERPDGSNFTLKIRSTKLEDSAMYFCASSGVAGDRTDTQYFGPGTRLTVL.

This chain joins TRBV7-3 and TRBJ2-7; tentatively, D is TRBD1 (5 bases). The V gene's germline CDR1 is SGHTA and CDR2 FQGTGA. Trimming removed 5 bases at V and 7 bases at J, with 18 bases between. The CDR3 is 14 amino acids. CDR3 sequence (DNA): TGTGCCAGCAGCCCAACCACAGGAGTTGGTGAGCAGTACTTC. This translates into CASSPTTGVGEQYF.

This clone was picked up a small number of times. The rearrangement joins TRBV29-1 to TRBJ1-2; D is unresolved. Germline CDR1 reads SQVTM; CDR2 reads ANQGSEA. The CDR3 spans 12 residues. Trimming left V 5 bases short and J 4 bases short, with 11 bases between. The CDR3 DNA sequence: TGCAGCGTTCAGGACTCAAGCTATGGCTACACCTTC. Protein: CSVQDSSYGYTF.

The genes are TRBV4-3 and TRBJ2-6, with D perhaps TRBD2 (5 bases). The V end was cut by 0 bases, the J end by 0 bases, with 15 bases between. CDR3 length equals 19 residues. In germline, CDR1 is LGHNA, CDR2 YSLEER. CDR3 residues: CASSQDTRALYSGANVLTF. The CDR3 DNA sequence: TGCGCCAGCAGCCAAGATACGCGGGCCCTCTACTCTGGGGCCAACGTCCTGACTTTC.

The rearrangement joins TRBV29-1 to TRBJ2-7, with a possible D match to TRBD2 (5 bases). The V end lost 4 bases, the J end lost 1 base, and 5 bases lay between the germline ends. The germline V gene has CDR1 SQVTM and CDR2 ANQGSEA. This CDR3 region has 11 residues. The CDR3 DNA reads TGCAGCGTTGGCGGGTCCTACGAGCAGTACTTC. Translated, it gives CSVGGSYEQYF.

V is TRBV30 and J is TRBJ1-5; TRBD1 aligns across 8 bases. This CDR3 region has 15 residues. Germline lookup yields CDR1 GTSNPN and CDR2 SVGIG (reference sequence). Losses at the gene ends were 1 base for V and 6 bases for J; bases not matched to a gene: 8. The CDR3 DNA sequence: TGTGCCTGGAGTGGATTAACAGGGGGTGCTCAGCCCCAGCATTTT. It codes for CAWSGLTGGAQPQHF.

The chain employs TRBV30 and TRBJ1-2; D gene uncertain. Trimming shortened V by 0 bases and J by 0 bases, and 8 bases separated the two germline ends. This CDR3 contains 14 residues. Per germline, CDR1 GTSNPN and CDR2 SVGIG (reference sequence). The CDR3 DNA follows: TGTGCCTGGAGTGTAGGGCAAACTAACTATGGCTACACCTTC. It yields the protein CAWSVGQTNYGYTF.

The CDR3 coding sequence is TGTGCCAGCAGCGTAGACTGGGGGGCAAAAAACATTCAGTACTTC. This gives the protein CASSVDWGAKNIQYF. V is TRBV9 and J is TRBJ2-4; D is perhaps TRBD1 or TRBD2 (6 bases each). The CDR3 spans 15 residues. Germline CDR1 SGDLS, CDR2 YYNGEE. Between the trimmed V and J ends, which lost 0 bases and 4 bases, there was a span of 11 bases.

J is TRBJ1-2 and V is TRBV2; D is uncertain. V lost 6 bases, J lost 2 bases, and 10 bases lay in between. The length of the CDR3 is 13 residues. Germline CDR1 reads SNHLY; CDR2 reads FYNNEI. Here the CDR3 DNA reads TGTGCCAGCAGGGTGACGGAGAACTATGGCTACACCTTC. It translates to CASRVTENYGYTF.

This clone showed up just a few times. This chain connects TRBV11-2 to TRBJ2-7; possibly TRBD2 for D (7 bases). The V gene's germline CDR1 is SGHAT and CDR2 FQNNGV. Trimming took 3 bases from V and 6 from J, leaving 15 bases between them. The CDR3 loop spans 14 amino acids. The CDR3 sequence is CASSFASGQSEQYF. DNA of the CDR3: TGTGCCAGCAGCTTCGCTAGCGGACAGTCCGAGCAGTACTTC.

This clone occurred once. The chain links TRBV2 to TRBJ1-5; maybe TRBD1 (5 bases). The CDR3 runs to 13 residues. Trimming cost V 4 bases and J 5 bases, with 9 bases left between them. Germline V gene data show CDR1 as SNHLY and CDR2 as FYNNEI. The CDR3 loop is CASSGGRHQPQHF. In DNA, the CDR3 is TGTGCCAGCAGTGGGGGCAGGCATCAGCCCCAGCATTTT.

V is TRBV19 and J is TRBJ1-5, with a weak D call TRBD1 (6 bases). The CDR3 sequence is 12 residues long. With 8 bases removed from V and 7 bases from J, the gap between germline ends came to 12 bases. The germline CDR1 and CDR2 sequences are LNHDA and SQIVND (reference sequence). CDR3 loop: CASSGRGQPQHF. In DNA, the CDR3 is TGTGCCAGTTCAGGCAGGGGACAGCCCCAGCATTTT.

The V and J genes are TRBV6-5 and TRBJ1-5; D ambiguous. The CDR3 sequence is 13 residues long. Trimming took 6 bases from V and 5 from J, leaving 11 bases between them. Germline values: CDR1 MNHEY, CDR2 SVGAGI. CDR3 protein: CASSPDPYQPQHF. The CDR3 DNA is TGTGCCAGCAGCCCAGATCCCTATCAGCCCCAGCATTTT.

The rearrangement uses TRBV6-6 and TRBJ1-1; weak D call: TRBD1 (5 bases). The CDR3 totals 14 residues. CDR1 is MNHNY, CDR2 SVGAGI, per germline (reference sequence). The ends were cut back, 6 bases at V and 4 bases at J, with 15 bases in the middle. DNA of the CDR3: TGTGCCAGCAGCTGGGGCCAGGTGAGCACTGAAGCTTTCTTT. It specifies CASSWGQVSTEAFF.

CDR3 bases: TGCAGCGTTGAACCCGCGAGGGGCCGGGTTGGGGGCTACACCTTC. Protein product: CSVEPARGRVGGYTF. The rearrangement uses TRBV29-1 and TRBJ1-2; D is perhaps TRBD1 (5 bases). Per the germline V gene, CDR1 is SQVTM and CDR2 is ANQGSEA. V lost 2 bases to trimming and J lost 8 bases, with 21 bases between them. The CDR3 consists of 15 residues. Based on the CDR3 plus reference TRBV29-1 and TRBJ1-2, the full variable domain is SAVISQKPSRDICQRGTSLTIQCQVDSQVTMMFWYRQQPGQSLTLIATANQGSEATYESGFVIDKFPISRPNLTFSTLTVSNMSPEDSSIYLCSVEPARGRVGGYTFGSGTRLTVV.

This clone was seen once. This chain links TRBV19 with TRBJ2-3; possibly TRBD2 for D (5 bases). The CDR3 loop spans 14 amino acids. Trimming stripped 1 base from V and 2 bases from J, with 7 bases between. CDR1 and CDR2 (germline): LNHDA, SQIVND (reference sequence). This CDR3 is CASSIVRDTDTQYF. The CDR3 coding sequence is TGTGCCAGTAGTATAGTTCGGGACACAGATACGCAGTATTTT.

The V call is TRBV30, the J call TRBJ1-3; unclear D gene. CDR1 is GTSNPN and CDR2 is SVGIG in the germline V gene (reference sequence). The CDR3 loop spans 15 amino acids. V lost 3 bases and J 0 bases, leaving 12 bases between the germline ends. CDR3 amino acids: CAWSGMGISGNTIYF. As DNA, the CDR3 is TGTGCCTGGAGCGGCATGGGGATCTCTGGAAACACCATATATTTT. The whole variable domain, remainder taken from reference TRBV30 and TRBJ1-3, is SQTIHQWPATLVQPVGSPLSLECTVEGTSNPNLYWYRQAAGRGLQLLFYSVGIGQISSEVPQNLSASRPQDRQFILSSKKLLLSDSGFYLCAWSGMGISGNTIYFGEGSWLTVV.

This clone was seen more than once but under ten times. The identical CDR3 is also encoded by other nucleotide sequences in the sample. The chain recombines TRBV12-3 or TRBV12-4 with TRBJ2-7, with unresolved D. The CDR3 is 12 amino acids. V was shortened by 3 bases and J by 3 bases, with 6 bases between the two germline ends. The DNA of the CDR3 is TGTGCCAGCAGTTTTTCTGTCTACGAGCAGTACTTC. It codes for CASSFSVYEQYF.

This chain links TRBV6-5 with TRBJ1-1; 7 nucleotides line up with TRBD1. From germline, CDR1 is MNHEY and CDR2 SVGAGI. V gave up 7 bases and J gave up 11 bases; unmatched junction bases: 13. The CDR3 length is 13 residues. CDR3 sequence reads: CASTLDRAREAFF. CDR3 nucleotides: TGTGCCAGCACCCTAGACAGGGCCAGAGAGGCTTTCTTT.

CDR3 sequence reads: CASSGTSGEQFF. In DNA form, the CDR3 reads TGTGCCAGCAGCGGGACTAGCGGGGAGCAGTTCTTC. The rearrangement joins TRBV2 to TRBJ2-1; 12 bases match TRBD2. The CDR3 runs 12 residues. J lost 10 bases, V lost 6 bases, and 1 base had no gene match. Germline V gene data show CDR1 as SNHLY and CDR2 as FYNNEI.

The chain has TRBV11-2 and TRBJ1-1, with TRBD1 identical over 9 bases. CDR3 size: 15 residues. CDR1 and CDR2 from the germline V gene are SGHAT and FQNNGV. Unmatched junction bases numbered 15, after V lost 8 bases and J lost 8 bases. The CDR3, as DNA: TGTGCCAGCTCCCAGACAGGGGGTTTGAGAAAAGAAGCTTTCTTT. This codes for CASSQTGGLRKEAFF. The variable domain in full, completed from reference TRBV11-2 and TRBJ1-1, reads EAGVAQSPRYKIIEKRQSVAFWCNPISGHATLYWYQQILGQGPKLLIQFQNNGVVDDSQLPKDRFSAERLKGVDSTLKIQPAKLEDSAVYLCASSQTGGLRKEAFFGQGTRLTVV.

V and J are TRBV5-4 and TRBJ1-2; D ambiguous. This CDR3 contains 15 residues. Germline loops: CDR1 SGHNT, CDR2 YYREEE (reference sequence). Between the trimmed V and J ends, which lost 2 bases and 0 bases, there was a span of 11 bases. The CDR3 spells CASSLETNSNYGYTF. As DNA, the CDR3 is TGTGCCAGCAGCTTAGAGACAAACTCTAACTATGGCTACACCTTC.

V is TRBV7-7 and J is TRBJ2-1, with a weak D call TRBD2 (5 bases). Germline CDR1 reads SSHAT; CDR2 reads FNYEAQ (reference sequence). Trimming stripped 4 bases from V and 7 bases from J, with 14 bases between. The length of the CDR3 is 14 residues. The CDR3 DNA is TGTGCCAGCAGCTCCGGAGGACCTCCAAATGAGCAGTTCTTC. Its protein product is CASSSGGPPNEQFF.

This sequence joins TRBV12-3 or TRBV12-4 and TRBJ2-5; a weak D match, TRBD2 (5 bases). The CDR3 extends over 13 amino acids. V dropped 1 base and J dropped 5 bases, with 8 bases sitting between them. The CDR3 sequence: CASSLDRRETQYF. In nucleotides, the CDR3 is TGTGCCAGCAGTTTAGATAGGAGGGAGACCCAGTACTTC.